These 12 T cell receptor beta chains share one sample of origin, sequenced in a study of blood T cells in healthy people across ages. Combining a sample-barcoded 5' primer with a J-beta primer mix, a second PCR ran for roughly 6 to 11 cycles. TCRdb re-called the 5' RACE reads through MiXCR, storing one row per CDR3 protein. The sample shows 600,000 to 850,000 distinct CDR3 sequences, 20% to 25% of them seen only once. The sample was also reused in another study, on T cells of mothers and their children.

The sequenced sample consisted of blood. These receptors were taken from a boy aged 5-17 years in good health.

This chain connects TRBV13 to TRBJ2-1, with 12 positions matching TRBD1. The DNA end favors TRBJ2-5, so the J call may be wrong. Germline lookup yields CDR1 PRHDT and CDR2 FYEKMQ (reference sequence). The CDR3 has 15 residues. As DNA, the CDR3 is TGTGCCAGCAGTCGGGGACAGGGGGCGCGGGAGACCCAGTACTTC. Amino acid sequence: CASSRGQGARETQYF.

This clonotype has more than one count but fewer than ten. The chain has TRBV6-5 and TRBJ2-5, with 11 bases matching TRBD2. With the DNA end fitting TRBJ2-7 better, the J assignment may be wrong. This CDR3 has 16 residues. CDR1 MNHEY and CDR2 SVGAGI come from the germline V gene. The CDR3 sequence: CASSYRSTSGTNEQYF. CDR3 sequence (DNA): TGTGCCAGCAGTTACCGGTCGACTAGCGGGACTAACGAGCAGTACTTC.

This clonotype occurred a few times. The chain recombines TRBV15 with TRBJ2-1; TRBD1 matches 8 bases. CDR1 LNHNV and CDR2 YYDKDF come from the germline V gene (reference sequence). V gave up 3 bases and J gave up 5 bases; unmatched junction bases: 6. The CDR3 contains 15 residues. The CDR3 region is CATSRLQGVDNEQFF. The CDR3 DNA follows: TGTGCCACCAGCAGGTTACAGGGGGTTGACAATGAGCAGTTCTTC.

This chain joins TRBV7-9 and TRBJ2-5, with a possible D match to TRBD2 (5 bases). The DNA matches TRBJ2-1 better at its end, which makes the J call doubtful. There are 13 residues in the CDR3. Germline CDR1 SEHNR, CDR2 FQNEAQ (reference sequence). The CDR3 loop is CASSLGETDEQFF. The CDR3, as DNA: TGTGCCAGCAGCTTGGGAGAAACCGATGAGCAGTTCTTC.

This clonotype was counted between two and nine times. The rearrangement joins TRBV12-3 or TRBV12-4 to TRBJ1-2, with D uncertain. The CDR3 is 12 residues long. V was pared by 0 bases and J by 6 bases, with 5 bases between. CDR3 loop: CASSLAGNGYTF. CDR3 bases: TGTGCCAGCAGTTTAGCGGGGAATGGCTACACCTTC.

This clonotype was seen more than once but under ten times. V is TRBV11-2 and J is TRBJ2-4; D ambiguous. Trimming removed 5 bases from V and 5 bases from J, with 13 bases in between. Germline CDR1 and CDR2: SGHAT and FQNNGV. The CDR3 runs 14 residues. DNA of the CDR3: TGTGCCAGCAGCCCCCGAGGCGGCCAAAACATTCAGTACTTC. It is translated as CASSPRGGQNIQYF.

This clonotype was counted a few times. This rearrangement joins TRBV27 to TRBJ2-7; D tentatively reads TRBD1 or TRBD2 (6 bases each). CDR3 length: 15 amino acids. The ends were cut back, 3 bases at V and 0 bases at J, with 12 bases in the middle. The V gene's germline CDR1 is MNHEY and CDR2 SMNVEV (reference sequence). CDR3 sequence reads: CASSLAGQSSYEQYF. The DNA for the CDR3 is TGTGCCAGCAGTTTGGCGGGACAAAGCTCCTACGAGCAGTACTTC.

A few counts support this clonotype. The chain couples TRBV5-1 to TRBJ2-3, with 7 bases fitting TRBD2. Trimming removed 0 bases from V and 4 bases from J; junction bases left unmatched: 8. The CDR3 is 16 amino acids. The germline V gene encodes CDR1 SGHRS and CDR2 YFSETQ. CDR3 in amino acids: CASSLAARGRADTQYF. The CDR3 DNA is TGCGCCAGCAGCTTGGCGGCTAGAGGGAGGGCAGATACGCAGTATTTT.

V and J are TRBV28 and TRBJ2-1, with 8 nucleotides matching TRBD2. V dropped 1 base and J dropped 8; count of bases not matched to a gene: 7. Germline V gene data show CDR1 as MDHEN and CDR2 as SYDVKM. This CDR3 region has 15 residues. The CDR3 spells CASSLSPGGSDEQFF. In DNA form, the CDR3 reads TGTGCCAGCAGTTTATCGCCGGGAGGGTCGGATGAGCAGTTCTTC.

The rearrangement uses TRBV20-1 and TRBJ2-7; 9 bases map to TRBD1. Germline V gives CDR1 DFQATT, CDR2 SNEGSKA (reference sequence). Trimming took 0 bases from V and 5 from J; bases not matched to a gene: 5. The CDR3 has 14 amino acids. Written as DNA, the CDR3 is TGCAGTGCTAGAGACCGGGACAGGGTCCACGAGCAGTACTTC. Residues: CSARDRDRVHEQYF.

This clonotype was seen only a few times. Compared with germline, one end of the junction differs, possibly owing to a read error. V is TRBV7-9 and J is TRBJ2-7; D may be TRBD1 or TRBD2 (5 bases each). The CDR3 totals 12 residues. CDR1 and CDR2 from the germline V gene are SEHNR and FQNEAQ (reference sequence). In nucleotides, the CDR3 is TGTGCCAGCAGATCGAAGGGGACCGAGTATCACTTC. This translates into CASRSKGTEYHF.

The chain combines TRBV20-1 with TRBJ1-4, with D hard to call. Germline V lookup: CDR1 DFQATT, CDR2 SNEGSKA (reference sequence). Trimming cost V 1 base and J 6 bases, with 12 bases left between them. There are 14 residues in the CDR3. CDR3 DNA: TGCAGTGCTAGAGTTTCCCCAGCGCATGAAAAACTGTTTTTT. Encoded protein: CSARVSPAHEKLFF.